This T cell receptor beta chain originates from a study of cytomegalovirus exposure and HLA in healthy donors. Study results and caveats: Analysis was carried out at a later point, and it linked a missense DCLRE1C variant to TCR beta V- and J-gene trimming. According to a later analysis, most TCR beta chains associated with CMV appeared HLA-restricted.

Germline values: CDR1 LNHDA, CDR2 SQIVND (reference sequence). Trimming removed 5 bases from V and 7 bases from J; junction bases left unmatched: 6. The CDR3 totals 14 residues. Worth noting for this clone: What it recognizes is unknown.

PCR was performed using 60 Vbeta and 13 Jbeta primers. The repertoire was sequenced with immunoSEQ multiplex PCR; TCRdb's copy has only in-frame clones and lacks some. Of around 100,000 clones in the sample, approximately 72% were seen once. This rearrangement joins TRBV19 to TRBJ2-4, with 9 bases lining up with TRBD1. The sample consisted of PBMCs. This clonotype was obtained from a woman aged 45-65 years in good health and CMV-seronegative. The CDR3, as DNA: TGTGCCAGTAGTTTAACTGGACAGGGGAACATTCAGTACTTC. This sequence encodes CASSLTGQGNIQYF.